This TCR beta chain appears in the sequencing data of a study of T cell changes during pregnancy in multiple sclerosis. The length of the CDR3 is 11 residues. Trimming cost V 3 bases and J 8 bases, with 10 bases left between them. The germline CDR1 and CDR2 sequences are GTSNPN and SVGIG (reference sequence). Only in-frame clones appear in the TCRdb table, and some are missing; sequencing was by immunoSEQ multiplex PCR. The repertoire holds about 32,000 clones, with about 92% as singletons. This chain links TRBV30 with TRBJ1-2; tentatively, D is TRBD1 (6 bases). This sample comprised CD8+ T cells from peripheral blood mononuclear cells, obtained in the first trimester of pregnancy. The sequence was obtained from a female donor with multiple sclerosis, enrolled in a pregnancy study. The CDR3 sequence: CAWSSRGGYTF. The CDR3 bases are TGTGCCTGGAGCAGCAGGGGAGGCTACACCTTC. Full variable domain (remainder filled in from reference TRBV30 and TRBJ1-2): SQTIHQWPATLVQPVGSPLSLECTVEGTSNPNLYWYRQAAGRGLQLLFYSVGIGQISSEVPQNLSASRPQDRQFILSSKKLLLSDSGFYLCAWSSRGGYTFGSGTRLTVV.